This T cell receptor (beta chain) is drawn from a study of cytomegalovirus exposure and HLA in healthy donors. Study summary: Earlier, approximately 180 million T cells were analyzed, and 90 million to 120 million unique TCR beta sequences were found among them.

Study-wide points: Reportedly, HLA-A and HLA-B alleles of most subjects were accurately predicted from TCR beta. TCR beta V- and J-gene trimming, according to a later analysis, was linked to a missense DCLRE1C variant.

Primers included in the PCR were 60 Vbeta and 13 Jbeta primers. In the authors' workflow: A later analysis counted 80 million or so unique TCR beta chains, roughly 11 million shared. Profiled with immunoSEQ multiplex PCR; TCRdb holds only in-frame clones, not every one. V, J and clone size are taken as reported in that table, and D and trimming were inferred from the DNA itself. The data show 50,000 to 70,000 clones, with around 80% seen just once and roughly 5.7% held by the top ten. This clone was counted only a few times. What it binds is unknown. After removal of 4 bases from V and 5 bases from J, the junction contained 6 bases not matched to a gene. Germline V gene lookup returns CDR1 SGDLS and CDR2 YYNGEE. The length of the CDR3 is 16 residues.

The source is a male donor in good health and CMV-seronegative. V and J are TRBV9 and TRBJ2-2; 12 bases are a match to TRBD2. The sequenced sample was PBMCs. The CDR3 DNA is TGTGCCAGCAGCTCTGGACTAGCGGGGAGGACCGGGGAGCTGTTTTTT. This gives the protein CASSSGLAGRTGELFF. Complete variable domain (other parts from reference TRBV9 and TRBJ2-2): DSGVTQTPKHLITATGQRVTLRCSPRSGDLSVYWYQQSLDQGLQFLIQYYNGEERAKGNILERFSAQQFPDLHSELNLSSLELGDSALYFCASSSGLAGRTGELFFGEGSRLTVL.